This paragraph reports one T cell receptor (beta chain). The sample originates from a study of shared clonotypes between healthy human individuals. Terminally differentiated effector memory CD45RA+ cells were excluded from the naive CD8 cells, which were CD45RO-negative and positively selected for CCR7. The CDR3 sequence is 15 residues long. Germline CDR1 reads SEHNR; CDR2 reads FQNEAQ (reference sequence). V was trimmed by 5 bases and J by 1 base, leaving 14 bases between them. Method: immunoSEQ multiplex PCR; TCRdb's copy keeps in-frame clones and lacks some. The sample yields around 1.9 million clones, around 93% seen once.

Sequences were obtained from naive CD8+ T cells from PBMCs. The TCR originated in a young man in good health. Some clones in this sample may be carry-over from other donors' samples. The chain links TRBV7-9 to TRBJ2-5; D is tentatively TRBD1 or TRBD2 (5 bases each). For the CDR3, the DNA is TGTGCCAGCAGCCCACGGTCGAGGGGCCAAGAGACCCAGTACTTC. It yields the protein CASSPRSRGQETQYF.